The present T cell receptor beta chain was sequenced within a study of shared clonotypes between healthy human individuals. Overall study context: There were three CD4 naive, three CD4 memory, two CD8 naive and one CD8 memory plates per donor.

From germline, CDR1 is SGHTA and CDR2 FQGTGA. The CDR3 runs to 13 residues. V dropped 5 bases and J dropped 3 bases, with 10 bases sitting between them. The protocol was immunoSEQ multiplex PCR, while the TCRdb copy is restricted to in-frame clones and leaves out a portion. The sample consists of 600,000 to 750,000 clones, 72% of them appearing once. The sequenced material came from memory CD4+ T cells sorted from blood. Specified subset: CD45RA-negative fraction. V gene TRBV7-3 combines with J gene TRBJ1-1; D unclear. The receptor was derived from a woman in her 30s in good health. DNA for the CDR3: TGTGCCAGCAGCCCCTCGGGTGACACTGAAGCTTTCTTT. Translating it yields CASSPSGDTEAFF.